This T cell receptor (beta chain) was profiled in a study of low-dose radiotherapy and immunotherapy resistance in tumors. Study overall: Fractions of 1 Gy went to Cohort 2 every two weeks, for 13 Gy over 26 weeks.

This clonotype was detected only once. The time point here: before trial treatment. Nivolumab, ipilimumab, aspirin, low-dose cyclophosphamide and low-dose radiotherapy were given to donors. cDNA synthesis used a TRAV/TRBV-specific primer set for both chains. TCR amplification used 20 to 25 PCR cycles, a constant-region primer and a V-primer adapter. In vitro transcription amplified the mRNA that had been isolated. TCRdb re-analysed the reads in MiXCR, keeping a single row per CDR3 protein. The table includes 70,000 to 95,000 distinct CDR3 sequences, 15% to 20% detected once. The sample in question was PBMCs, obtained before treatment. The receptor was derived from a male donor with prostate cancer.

This CDR3 reads CISQGAREQYF. In DNA, the CDR3 is TGTATCTCTCAGGGGGCGAGAGAGCAGTACTTC. The chain recombines TRBV7-5 with TRBJ2-7; TRBD1 is the table's D call, not checked against the DNA. TRBV7-5 is a pseudogene locus. The CDR3 loop spans 11 amino acids.